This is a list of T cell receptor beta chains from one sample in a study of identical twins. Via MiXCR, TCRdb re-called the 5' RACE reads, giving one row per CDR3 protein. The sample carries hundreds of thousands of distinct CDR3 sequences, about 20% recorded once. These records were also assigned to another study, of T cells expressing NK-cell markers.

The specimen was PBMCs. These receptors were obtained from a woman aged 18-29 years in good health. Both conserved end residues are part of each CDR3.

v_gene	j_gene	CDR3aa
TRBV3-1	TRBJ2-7	CASSFRDSPGEQYF
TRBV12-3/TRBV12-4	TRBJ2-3	CASSGRLASPQYF
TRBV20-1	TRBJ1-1	CSARDRRGNTEAFF
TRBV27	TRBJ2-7	CASSLTSSPYEQYF
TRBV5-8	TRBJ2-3	CASNHLLGAADTQYF
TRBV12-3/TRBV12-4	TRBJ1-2	CASTRGQFYGYTF
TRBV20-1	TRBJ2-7	CSAETGAASYEQYF
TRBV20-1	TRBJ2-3	CSARDLGRLGTDTQYF
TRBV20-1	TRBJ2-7	CSARDRRGTSGTYEQYF
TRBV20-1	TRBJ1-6	CSATRPGGNSPLHF
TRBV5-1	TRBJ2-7	CASRDTGQPYEQYF
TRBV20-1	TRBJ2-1	CSAEELYNEQFF
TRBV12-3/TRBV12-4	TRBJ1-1	CASKRAENTEAFF
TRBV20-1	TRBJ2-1	CSARQQLPRWGNEQFF
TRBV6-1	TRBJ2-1	CASSQNLGSYNEQFF
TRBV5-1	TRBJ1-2	CASSFYGTGGGYTF
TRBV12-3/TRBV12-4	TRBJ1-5	CASSLGDLSNQPQHF
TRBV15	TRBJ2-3	CATSRGAGSSTDTQYF
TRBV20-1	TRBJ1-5	CSARGVGGLNQPQHF
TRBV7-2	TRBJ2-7	CASSLAFLIEQYF
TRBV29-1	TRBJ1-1	CSVAGTLGNAFF
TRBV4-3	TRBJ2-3	CASSQEIPPLPDTQYF
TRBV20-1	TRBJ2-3	CSADRSGGRTDTQYF
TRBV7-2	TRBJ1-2	CASSHGPANYGYTF
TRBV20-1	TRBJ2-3	CSASGPDTQYF
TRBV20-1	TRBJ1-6	CSAEGAGNSPLHF
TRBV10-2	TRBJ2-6	CASQDGASGANVLTF
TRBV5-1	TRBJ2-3	CASREARGSTDTQYF
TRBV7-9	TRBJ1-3	CASSLAAGTGNTIYF
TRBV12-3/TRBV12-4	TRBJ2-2	CASSLSSGAGELFF
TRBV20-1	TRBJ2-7	CSARLPGDEQYF
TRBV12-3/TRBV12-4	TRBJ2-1	CASSFAQGMGNEQFF
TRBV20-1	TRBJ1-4	CSARGPGQGREKLFF
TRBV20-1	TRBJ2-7	CSATDPGQTYEQYF
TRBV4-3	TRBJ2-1	CASSQDRAPYNEQFF
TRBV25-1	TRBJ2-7	CASSEYGRGTYEQYF
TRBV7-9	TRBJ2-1	CASSFGQGDNEQFF
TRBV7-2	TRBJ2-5	CASGPGLPSVQYF
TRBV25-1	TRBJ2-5	CASHQAGWETQYF
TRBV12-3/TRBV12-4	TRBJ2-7	CASSLWPHEQYF
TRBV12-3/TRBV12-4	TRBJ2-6	CASSSRRANVLTF
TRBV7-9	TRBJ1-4	CASSLGTRAPFF
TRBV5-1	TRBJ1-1	CASSLGPIKPEAFF
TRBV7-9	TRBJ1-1	CASTPSSGGAFF
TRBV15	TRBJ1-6	CATSRGGGNVISPLHF
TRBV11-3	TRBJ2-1	CASEGQPSSNEQFF
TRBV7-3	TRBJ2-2	CASSLYIAGELFF
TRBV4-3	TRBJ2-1	CASSQDTAGAVNEQFF
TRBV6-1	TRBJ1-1	CASIAPGGYTEAFF
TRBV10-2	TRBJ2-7	CASREGLDYEQYF
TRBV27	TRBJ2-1	CASSPGQGSSEQFF
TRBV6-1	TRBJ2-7	CASSIAPRDEQYF
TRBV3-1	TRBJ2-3	CASSPLAGTQYF
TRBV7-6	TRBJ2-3	CASSLGSGTSTDTQYF